This paragraph reports one T cell receptor beta chain. In the authors' workflow: Nucleated cell number was recorded as an estimate derived from reference gene primer amplification. Assay used: immunoSEQ multiplex PCR; TCRdb lists only in-frame clones, some missing. The DNA gave D and trimming, while V, J and clone size come from that table. This sample has roughly 220,000 clones, with 80% found just once. These data belong to a study of blood T cell repertoires in COVID-19. Study in general: There were acute and convalescent COVID-19 samples, and they came from the United States, Italy and Spain. PBMCs, B-cell-depleted T cells, or T cells provided the cDNA or gDNA that made up the material.

The V gene end was trimmed by 2 bases and the J gene end by 5 bases; junction bases not matched to a gene: 2. The germline V gene encodes CDR1 ENHRY and CDR2 SYGVKD. There are 14 residues in the CDR3. Researchers sorted participants into cohorts using their self-reported clinical history. Material: PBMCs or T cells enriched from blood (not recorded which). The sequence derives from a man aged 30-40 years with acute COVID-19. The chain carries TRBV10-3 and TRBJ1-1, with 10 bases aligning to TRBD1. The DNA for the CDR3 is TGTGCCATCAGTGAGGGGACAGGGGTTACTGAAGCTTTCTTT. Amino acid sequence: CAISEGTGVTEAFF.